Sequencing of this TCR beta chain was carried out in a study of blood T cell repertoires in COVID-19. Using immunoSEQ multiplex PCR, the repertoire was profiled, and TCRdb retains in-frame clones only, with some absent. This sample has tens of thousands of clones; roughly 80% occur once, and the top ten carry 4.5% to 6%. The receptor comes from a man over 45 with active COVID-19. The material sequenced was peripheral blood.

CDR3 sequence reads: CASSLSGTGVDTQYF. The CDR3 coding sequence is TGTGCCAGCAGCTTGTCCGGGACTGGGGTGGATACGCAGTATTTT. The chain uses TRBV5-5 and TRBJ2-3, with D possibly TRBD2 on 6 matching bases. CDR1 and CDR2 (germline): SGHKS, YYEKEE (reference sequence). The CDR3 is 15 amino acids. Between the trimmed V and J ends, which lost 1 base and 6 bases, there was a span of 15 bases. Together with reference TRBV5-5 and TRBJ2-3, the CDR3 gives the full variable domain: DAGVTQSPTHLIKTRGQQVTLRCSPISGHKSVSWYQQVLGQGPQFIFQYYEKEERGRGNFPDRFSARQFPNYSSELNVNALLLGDSALYLCASSLSGTGVDTQYFGPGTRLTVL.